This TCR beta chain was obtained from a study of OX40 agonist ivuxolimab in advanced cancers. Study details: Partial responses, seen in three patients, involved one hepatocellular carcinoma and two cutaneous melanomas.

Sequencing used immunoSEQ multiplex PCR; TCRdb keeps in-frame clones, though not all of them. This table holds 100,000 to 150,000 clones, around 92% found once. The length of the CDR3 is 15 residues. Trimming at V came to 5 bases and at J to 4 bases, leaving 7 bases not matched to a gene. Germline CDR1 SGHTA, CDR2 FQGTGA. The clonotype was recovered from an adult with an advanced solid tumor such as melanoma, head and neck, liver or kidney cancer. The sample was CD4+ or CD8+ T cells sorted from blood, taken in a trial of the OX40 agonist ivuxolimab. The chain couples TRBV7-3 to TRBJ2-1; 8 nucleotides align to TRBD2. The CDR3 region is CASSVSGSRYNEQFF. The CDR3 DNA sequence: TGTGCCAGCAGCGTCAGCGGGAGTCGGTACAATGAGCAGTTCTTC.